Listed below are T cell receptor beta chains from one sample, sequenced in a study of T cell responses to AZD1222 COVID-19 vaccine. Data came from immunoSEQ multiplex PCR; TCRdb stores just in-frame clones and leaves some out. The sample records about 100,000 clones, around 90% being singletons. Material: peripheral blood, obtained on day 0 of AZD1222 vaccination. The receptor set was obtained from an adult in good health. CDR3s include the opening cysteine and the closing phenylalanine or tryptophan. The D gene is left open where the match is weak. Where a row states a size, it is once, few, many or the class of an expanded clone; other rows omit it.

d_gene: NA
j_gene: TRBJ2-7
abundance: NA
v_gene: TRBV28
CDR3nt: TGTGCCAGCAGTCCCCTATCCAGGGGTGGTTGGAGCGAGCAGTACTTC
CDR3aa: CASSPLSRGGWSEQYF

d_gene: NA
j_gene: TRBJ1-1
abundance: NA
v_gene: TRBV11-3
CDR3nt: TGTGCCAGCAGCTTACTAACTAAGGACGGTGAAGCTTTCTTT
CDR3aa: CASSLLTKDGEAFF

d_gene: TRBD1
j_gene: TRBJ1-2
abundance: NA
v_gene: TRBV18
CDR3nt: TGTGCCAGCTCACCCGGACAGGTCTATGGCTACACCTTC
CDR3aa: CASSPGQVYGYTF

d_gene: TRBD1
j_gene: TRBJ2-7
abundance: NA
v_gene: TRBV19
CDR3nt: TGTGCCAGTAGGCCGGGACAGAACTCCTACGAGCAGTACTTC
CDR3aa: CASRPGQNSYEQYF

d_gene: NA
j_gene: TRBJ1-2
abundance: once
v_gene: TRBV11-2
CDR3nt: TGTGCCAGCAGCTTGCAAGAGGCCGGGGGCTACACCTTC
CDR3aa: CASSLQEAGGYTF

d_gene: NA
j_gene: TRBJ1-1
abundance: NA
v_gene: TRBV5-4
CDR3nt: TGTGCCAGCAGCTTGGTCGGGACTGAAGCTTTCTTT
CDR3aa: CASSLVGTEAFF

d_gene: TRBD2
j_gene: TRBJ2-1
abundance: NA
v_gene: TRBV5-1
CDR3nt: TGCGCCAGCAGCTCTGGGACTAGTGGCTCCTACAATGAGCAGTTCTTC
CDR3aa: CASSSGTSGSYNEQFF

d_gene: NA
j_gene: TRBJ2-4
abundance: NA
v_gene: TRBV29-1
CDR3nt: TGCAGCGTTGAAGTTGGGGGAGGCGAGGACATTCAGTACTTC
CDR3aa: CSVEVGGGEDIQYF

d_gene: NA
j_gene: TRBJ1-4
abundance: NA
v_gene: TRBV5-5
CDR3nt: TGTGCCAGCAGCTTGTTTGACAGCCTTGAAAAACTGTTTTTT
CDR3aa: CASSLFDSLEKLFF

d_gene: NA
j_gene: TRBJ2-2
abundance: few
v_gene: TRBV3-1/TRBV3-2
CDR3nt: TGTGCCAGCAGCGCGACGGGTCCTGGAGTCCCCGGGGAGCTGTTTTTT
CDR3aa: CASSATGPGVPGELFF

d_gene: NA
j_gene: TRBJ1-1
abundance: NA
v_gene: TRBV7-9
CDR3nt: TGTGCCAGCAGCGATAAGGCTGAAGCTTTCTTT
CDR3aa: CASSDKAEAFF

d_gene: TRBD1
j_gene: TRBJ1-1
abundance: NA
v_gene: TRBV12-3/TRBV12-4
CDR3nt: TGTGCCAGCAGTAATACAGGGGGCACTGAAGCTTTCTTT
CDR3aa: CASSNTGGTEAFF

d_gene: NA
j_gene: TRBJ1-1
abundance: NA
v_gene: TRBV6-5
CDR3nt: TGTGCCAGCAGTTACTCGGCGGTGTCGAACACTGAAGCTTTCTTT
CDR3aa: CASSYSAVSNTEAFF